This TCR beta chain came from a study of blood T cell repertoires in COVID-19. The assay was immunoSEQ multiplex PCR, and TCRdb's table has in-frame clones only and misses some. The sample lists approximately 250,000 clones; approximately 88% were seen once. Sequenced material: PBMCs or T cells enriched from blood (not recorded which). The sequence was obtained from a woman aged 40 to 50 with acute COVID-19.

The CDR3 loop is CASSAPGREGNEQYF. CDR3 nucleotide sequence: TGTGCCAGCTCCGCACCCGGGCGGGAGGGTAACGAGCAGTACTTC. V and J are TRBV7-9 and TRBJ2-7; TRBD2 agrees at 9 bases. V dropped 8 bases and J dropped 5; count of bases not matched to a gene: 13. This CDR3 has 15 residues. Germline CDR1 is SEHNR and CDR2 is FQNEAQ (reference sequence).